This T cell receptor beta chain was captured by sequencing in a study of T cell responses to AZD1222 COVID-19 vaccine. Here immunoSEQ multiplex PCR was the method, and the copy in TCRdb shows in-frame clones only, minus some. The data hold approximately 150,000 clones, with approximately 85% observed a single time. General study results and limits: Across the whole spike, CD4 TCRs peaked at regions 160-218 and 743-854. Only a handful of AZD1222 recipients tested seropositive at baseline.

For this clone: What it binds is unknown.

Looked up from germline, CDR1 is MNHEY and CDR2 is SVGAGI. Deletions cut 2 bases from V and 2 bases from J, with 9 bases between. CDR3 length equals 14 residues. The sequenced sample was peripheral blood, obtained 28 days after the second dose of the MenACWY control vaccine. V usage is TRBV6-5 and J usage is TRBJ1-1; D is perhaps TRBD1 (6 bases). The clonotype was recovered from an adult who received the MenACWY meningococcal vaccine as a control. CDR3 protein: CASSYPGANTEAFF. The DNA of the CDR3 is TGTGCCAGCAGTTACCCAGGGGCTAACACTGAAGCTTTCTTT.